These T cell receptor beta chains were read from a single sample in a study of lymphopenia after photon versus proton radiotherapy. This table comes from immunoSEQ multiplex PCR, and its TCRdb copy is limited to in-frame clones, with some not included. The sample carries roughly 45,000 clones, 65% to 90% recorded once. Here the sequenced sample was peripheral blood, taken from a patient treated with photon-based radiotherapy. The receptor set was obtained from a man aged 35 to 55 with gastric cancer. Both conserved end residues are trimmed from each CDR3. The size of a clone is reported for some rows only, either as once, few or many, or as a class for expanded clones.

.	TRBV7-9	TRBJ2-1	ASSPLPVYNEQF
.	TRBV10-3	TRBJ1-4	AISENRAKAGEKLF
.	TRBV18	TRBJ2-7	ASSGGTGAYEQY
.	TRBV6-6	TRBJ2-2	ASSYSETLTGELF
.	TRBV11-2	TRBJ1-4	ASSLRWGNEKLF
once	TRBV6-4	TRBJ2-6	ASSPGTGSGANVLT
.	TRBV14	TRBJ1-1	ASSLSRGARTEAF
.	TRBV10-3	TRBJ1-4	AISYRAKEKLF
.	TRBV13	TRBJ2-7	ASSPPGGDEQY
.	TRBV5-5	TRBJ2-1	ASSPNRGNSYNEQF
.	TRBV5-4	TRBJ2-3	ASSLEYGGRGTDTQY
few	TRBV15	TRBJ2-7	ATSPVGGINEQY
.	TRBV19	TRBJ2-1	ASSIDGRLEQF
.	TRBV5-5	TRBJ2-3	ASSLKSQGVTDTQY
.	TRBV19	TRBJ2-7	ASSLTGTGGAFPYEQY
.	TRBV6-5	TRBJ2-7	ASSSPGEKAGEQY